The TCR beta chain described here comes from a study of spatial heterogeneity in lung cancer. Across the study: Detected beta-chain sequences consistently exceeded alpha-chain sequences.

By share, this clonotype counts as medium-sized. Antigen: not known. Whole-study results and caveats: Counts that tracked tumor mutation counts were those of expanded intratumoral alpha and beta TCRs.

Individually, TCR cDNA molecules were each labelled with a unique molecular identifier. TCRdb fed the 5' RACE reads into MiXCR, producing one record per CDR3 protein. The table records 2,500 to 3,500 distinct CDR3 sequences, 5% to 7% of them present only once. This CDR3 has 13 residues. CDR1 and CDR2 (germline): MNHEY, SVGEGT. V lost 2 bases to trimming and J lost 5 bases, with 9 bases between them. Time point defined: sample taken at primary tumor resection. No cell sorting; template was whole RNA from tumor, lung tissue or PBMC. Sequenced here: lung tumor tissue, sampled at surgery. The TCR sequence derives from a male donor with early-stage non-small cell lung cancer. V gene TRBV6-2 or TRBV6-3 combines with J gene TRBJ1-1; D ambiguous. CDR3 coding DNA: TGTGCCAGCAGTTACACCCACTCGACTGAAGCTTTCTTT. Protein: CASSYTHSTEAFF.